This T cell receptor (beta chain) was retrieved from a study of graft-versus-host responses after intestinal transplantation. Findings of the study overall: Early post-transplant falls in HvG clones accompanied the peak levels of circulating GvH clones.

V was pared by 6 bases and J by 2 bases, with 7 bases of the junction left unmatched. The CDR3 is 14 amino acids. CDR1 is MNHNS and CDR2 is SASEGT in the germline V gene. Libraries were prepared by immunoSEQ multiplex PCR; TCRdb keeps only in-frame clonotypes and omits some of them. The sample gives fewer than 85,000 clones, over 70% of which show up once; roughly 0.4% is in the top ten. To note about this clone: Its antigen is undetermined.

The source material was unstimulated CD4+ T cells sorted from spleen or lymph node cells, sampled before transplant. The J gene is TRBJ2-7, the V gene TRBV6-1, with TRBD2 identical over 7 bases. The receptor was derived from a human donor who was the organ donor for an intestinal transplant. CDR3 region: CASRLSGATYEQYV. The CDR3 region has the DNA TGTGCCAGCAGGTTGAGCGGGGCGACCTACGAGCAGTACGTC.